The clone carrying this TCR beta chain was found many times. These data originate in a study of blood T cells in healthy people across ages. Alongside a J-beta primer mix, a sample-barcoded 5' primer served in a second PCR lasting about 6 to 11 cycles. TCRdb re-called the 5' RACE reads with MiXCR, one entry per CDR3 protein. This sample has about 800,000 distinct CDR3 sequences, with roughly 25% found just once. V gave up 1 base and J gave up 13 bases, with 8 bases separating them. The CDR3 consists of 11 residues. From germline, CDR1 is SGHVS and CDR2 FNYEAQ. With each sample, at least 5.5 micrograms of total RNA were extracted. These sequences were also reported in another study, on T cells of mothers and their children. Per that paper: Maternal samples each gave over 9 million TCR beta CDR3 reads, and child samples approximately 3 million each. Thymic selection molds TCR recombination output in much the same way for related pairs as for unrelated pairs.

This chain connects TRBV7-6 to TRBJ2-1; D remains unclear. The sequence was obtained from a boy between 10 and 17 years old in good health. The specimen sequenced was blood. The CDR3 loop reads CASSLGSFQFF. Written as DNA, the CDR3 is TGTGCCAGCAGCTTAGGCTCTTTCCAGTTCTTC.